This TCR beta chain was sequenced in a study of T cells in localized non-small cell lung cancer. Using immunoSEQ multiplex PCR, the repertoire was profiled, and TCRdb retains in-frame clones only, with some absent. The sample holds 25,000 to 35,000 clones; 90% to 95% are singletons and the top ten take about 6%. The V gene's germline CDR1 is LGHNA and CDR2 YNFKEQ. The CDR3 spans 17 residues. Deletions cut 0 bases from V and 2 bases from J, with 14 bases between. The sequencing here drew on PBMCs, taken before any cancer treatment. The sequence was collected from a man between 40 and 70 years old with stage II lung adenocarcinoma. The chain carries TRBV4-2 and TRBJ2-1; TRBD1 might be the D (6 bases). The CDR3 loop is CASSQDLQWGPYNEQFF. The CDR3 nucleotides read TGTGCCAGCAGCCAAGACCTTCAATGGGGGCCCTACAATGAGCAGTTCTTC.